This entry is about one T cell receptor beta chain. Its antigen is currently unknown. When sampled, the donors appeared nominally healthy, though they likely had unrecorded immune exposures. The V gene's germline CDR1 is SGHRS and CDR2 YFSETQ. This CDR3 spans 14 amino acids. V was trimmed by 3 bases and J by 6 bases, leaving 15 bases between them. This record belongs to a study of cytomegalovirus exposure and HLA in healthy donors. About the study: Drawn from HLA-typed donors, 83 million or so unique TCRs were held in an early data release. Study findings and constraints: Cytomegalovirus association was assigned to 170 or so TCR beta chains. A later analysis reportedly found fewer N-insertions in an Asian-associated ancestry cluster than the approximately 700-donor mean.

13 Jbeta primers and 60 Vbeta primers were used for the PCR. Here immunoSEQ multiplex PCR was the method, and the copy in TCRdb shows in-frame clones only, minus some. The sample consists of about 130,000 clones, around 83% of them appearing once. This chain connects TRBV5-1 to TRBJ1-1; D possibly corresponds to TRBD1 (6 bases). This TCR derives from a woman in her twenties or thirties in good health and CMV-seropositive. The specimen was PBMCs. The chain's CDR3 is CASSYNREGPEAFF. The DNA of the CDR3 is TGCGCCAGCAGCTACAACAGGGAAGGCCCTGAAGCTTTCTTT.